The rows below give T cell receptor beta chains drawn from one sample of a study of response to subunit inactivated influenza vaccine. TCRdb recomputed calls from the RT-PCR reads with MiXCR, one row per CDR3 protein. This table has around 600,000 distinct CDR3 sequences, around 11% appearing once. A further study also used this sample, focusing on T cells expressing NK-cell markers.

The source was PBMCs from blood, collected on the day of vaccination. The receptors were gathered from a man aged 45-65 years who received an inactivated influenza vaccine. The CDR3 runs from the conserved cysteine through the conserved F or W. The D gene is left open where the match is weak. Not all rows give a size; the values are once, few, many and, for expanded clones, a class.

J	size	D	V	CDR3	DNA
TRBJ2-5	-	-	TRBV2	CASSDSAGSQETQYF	TGTGCCAGCAGTGATTCGGCGGGGAGCCAAGAGACCCAGTACTTC
TRBJ2-4	few	-	TRBV6-1	CASSRQGSPKNIQYF	TGTGCCAGCAGCAGGCAGGGTTCCCCCAAAAACATTCAGTACTTC
TRBJ2-1	few	-	TRBV9	CASSASTRSYNEQFF	TGTGCCAGCAGCGCCTCGACACGCTCCTACAATGAGCAGTTCTTC
TRBJ2-2	-	-	TRBV4-3	CASSQDAGSTGELFF	TGCGCCAGCAGCCAAGATGCAGGGTCCACCGGGGAGCTGTTTTTT
TRBJ2-7	-	-	TRBV12-3/TRBV12-4	CASSSGSHEQYF	TGTGCCAGCAGTTCCGGTTCGCACGAGCAGTACTTC
TRBJ2-7	few	TRBD2	TRBV11-2	CASSLVPSGYEQYF	TGTGCCAGCAGCTTAGTTCCTAGCGGATACGAGCAGTACTTC
TRBJ2-5	-	-	TRBV7-8	CASFIEGAQYF	TGTGCCAGCTTCATTGAGGGCGCCCAGTACTTC
TRBJ2-7	few	-	TRBV20-1	CRGPGAVEDEQYF	TGCAGAGGGCCTGGAGCGGTGGAAGACGAGCAGTACTTC
TRBJ1-5	few	TRBD1	TRBV28	CASSLSTGGIDQPQHF	TGTGCCAGCAGTTTATCGACAGGGGGCATAGATCAGCCCCAGCATTTT
TRBJ2-4	few	-	TRBV6-2/TRBV6-3	CASSTPGVKNIQYF	TGTGCCAGCAGTACCCCGGGTGTCAAAAACATTCAGTACTTC
TRBJ1-1	many	-	TRBV11-2	CASSLEWSLINTEAFF	TGTGCCAGCAGCTTAGAATGGTCTCTTATCAACACTGAAGCTTTCTTT
TRBJ2-2	many	-	TRBV10-3	CAISGGRPGNTGELFF	TGTGCCATCAGTGGGGGCAGGCCGGGGAACACCGGGGAGCTGTTTTTT
TRBJ1-2	few	-	TRBV7-2	CASSLVADPYGYTF	TGTGCCAGCAGCTTAGTGGCGGACCCATATGGCTACACCTTC
TRBJ1-6	-	TRBD1	TRBV5-1	CASSTGQGNSPLHF	TGCGCCAGCAGCACGGGACAGGGGAATTCACCCCTCCACTTT
TRBJ2-7	many	TRBD1	TRBV7-9	CASESGRDSLYEQYF	TGTGCCAGCGAATCAGGTCGGGACAGCCTCTACGAGCAGTACTTC
TRBJ2-7	many	-	TRBV5-1	CASSLASYPGTYEQYF	TGCGCCAGCAGCTTGGCCTCCTATCCGGGCACCTACGAGCAGTACTTC
TRBJ2-5	few	-	TRBV7-9	CASTRRDDQETQYF	TGTGCCAGCACCCGGCGGGACGACCAAGAGACCCAGTACTTC
TRBJ2-5	few	-	TRBV6-5	CASSYRGQSQETQYF	TGTGCCAGCAGTTATCGGGGGCAGTCCCAAGAGACCCAGTACTTC